Below are 25 T cell receptor beta chains sequenced from a single sample in a study of blood T cell repertoires in COVID-19. The method was immunoSEQ multiplex PCR; TCRdb's version includes in-frame clones alone and lacks a portion of them. The sample contains about 62,000 clones, roughly 90% of which appear only once. The sample taken for sequencing was peripheral blood. Every receptor here comes from a human donor in a cohort sampled during active COVID-19.

V and J are TRBV5-5 and TRBJ2-7; D unclear. CDR1 and CDR2 (germline): SGHKS, YYEKEE (reference sequence). V gave up 0 bases and J gave up 0 bases, with 7 bases separating them. The CDR3 is made up of 14 amino acids. In DNA form, the CDR3 reads TGTGCCAGCAGCTTGGATGGCACCTCCTACGAGCAGTACTTC. Translated, it gives CASSLDGTSYEQYF.

The chain carries TRBV9 and TRBJ1-1, with D unresolved. The germline gives CDR1 SGDLS, CDR2 YYNGEE. V was pared by 3 bases and J by 1 base, with 10 bases between. The CDR3 consists of 14 residues. CDR3 amino acids: CASSAQNKNTEAFF. CDR3 sequence (DNA): TGTGCCAGCAGCGCCCAGAACAAGAACACTGAAGCTTTCTTT.

This chain joins TRBV4-1 and TRBJ2-7; D call uncertain. The CDR3 extends over 11 amino acids. The ends were cut back, 2 bases at V and 6 bases at J, with 5 bases in the middle. Germline V gives CDR1 MGHRA, CDR2 YSYEKL. Here the CDR3 DNA reads TGCGCCAGCAGCCAAAAGCGCGAGCAGTACTTC. It specifies CASSQKREQYF.

The chain recombines TRBV3-1 (or the pseudogene TRBV3-2) with TRBJ2-7; a possible D gene is TRBD2 (5 bases). Germline values: CDR1 LGHDT, CDR2 YNNKEL (reference sequence). This CDR3 spans 15 amino acids. V was trimmed by 1 base and J by 3 bases, leaving 13 bases between them. Here the CDR3 reads CASSQGELVYYEQYF. CDR3 nucleotide sequence: TGTGCCAGCAGCCAAGGGGAGTTGGTTTACTACGAGCAGTACTTC.

The rearrangement links TRBV27 to TRBJ1-1; D perhaps matches TRBD1 (6 bases). This CDR3 comprises 16 residues. Germline lookup yields CDR1 MNHEY and CDR2 SMNVEV (reference sequence). V was clipped by 6 bases and J by 3 bases, with 20 bases between them. The CDR3 region is CASSNWGGAGDTEAFF. In DNA, the CDR3 is TGTGCCAGCAGCAATTGGGGGGGGGCCGGGGACACTGAAGCTTTCTTT.

The chain has TRBV7-2 and TRBJ1-2; 10 bases map to TRBD1. This CDR3 spans 15 amino acids. V gave up 5 bases and J gave up 7 bases; unmatched junction bases: 10. From germline, CDR1 is SGHTA and CDR2 FQGNSA. The CDR3: CASSLGQGGIGGYTF. The CDR3 DNA sequence: TGTGCCAGCAGCCTAGGACAGGGGGGAATAGGTGGCTACACCTTC.

The chain employs TRBV5-1 and TRBJ2-1, with TRBD2 matching over 9 bases. Germline loops: CDR1 SGHRS, CDR2 YFSETQ. The trim removed 4 bases at V and 3 bases at J, leaving 8 bases unmatched. The CDR3 has 16 residues. The CDR3 region has the DNA TGCGCCAGCAGCCCGAACCCTAGCGGGATCTACAATGAGCAGTTCTTC. Its protein is CASSPNPSGIYNEQFF.

The chain has TRBV7-9 and TRBJ2-1; TRBD2 matches 15 bases. The CDR3 is 18 amino acids. V lost 1 base to trimming and J lost 13 bases; unmatched junction nucleotides: 14. CDR1 and CDR2 from the germline V gene are SEHNR and FQNEAQ (reference sequence). The CDR3 DNA sequence: TGTGCCAGCAGCTTAGGGTTGAGTGCGGGACTAGCGGGAGGAGATCAGTTCTTC. It specifies CASSLGLSAGLAGGDQFF. Together with reference TRBV7-9 and TRBJ2-1, the CDR3 gives the full variable domain: DTGVSQNPRHKITKRGQNVTFRCDPISEHNRLYWYRQTLGQGPEFLTYFQNEAQLEKSRLLSDRFSAERPKGSFSTLEIQRTEQGDSAMYLCASSLGLSAGLAGGDQFFGPGTRLTVL.

V and J are TRBV5-6 and TRBJ2-3; perhaps TRBD1 as D (5 bases). Trimming stripped 0 bases from V and 6 bases from J, with 11 bases between. The CDR3 length is 14 residues. CDR1 and CDR2 (germline): SGHDT, YYEEEE. The CDR3, as DNA: TGTGCCAGCAGCTTGGAGTTCAACAGGGATACGCAGTATTTT. Its translation is CASSLEFNRDTQYF.

The chain carries TRBV7-2 and TRBJ2-7; tentatively, D is TRBD2 (6 bases). V was pared by 1 base and J by 4 bases, with 11 bases between. The CDR3 has 14 residues. Germline CDR1 reads SGHTA; CDR2 reads FQGNSA. CDR3 region: CASSLGLAEYEQYF. In nucleotides, the CDR3 is TGTGCCAGCAGCTTAGGATTAGCGGAATACGAGCAGTACTTC.

The chain joins TRBV27 to TRBJ2-7; D is perhaps TRBD2 (6 bases). This CDR3 contains 14 residues. V lost 2 bases and J lost 2, with 10 bases in between. CDR1 and CDR2 (germline): MNHEY, SMNVEV (reference sequence). This CDR3 reads CASSLVGGPYEQYF. The CDR3 nucleotides are TGTGCCAGCAGTTTAGTCGGAGGGCCCTACGAGCAGTACTTC.

The rearrangement uses TRBV18 and TRBJ2-1; 10 bases map to TRBD2. Germline V gene data show CDR1 as KGHSH and CDR2 as LQKENI. CDR3 length: 12 amino acids. J was trimmed by 15 bases and V by 6 bases; bases with no gene match: 8. CDR3: CASSPLAGEVFF. For the CDR3, the DNA is TGTGCCAGCTCTCCCCTAGCGGGAGAGGTGTTCTTC.

The chain uses TRBV6-5 and TRBJ2-7; 7 bases agree with TRBD1. Trimming took 6 bases from V and 0 from J; bases not matched to a gene: 8. Per germline, CDR1 MNHEY and CDR2 SVGAGI. The CDR3 is 15 residues long. In nucleotides, the CDR3 is TGTGCCAGCAGACCCCAGGGGGTGGCCTCCTACGAGCAGTACTTC. This gives the protein CASRPQGVASYEQYF.

This chain connects TRBV5-4 to TRBJ2-1; 10 bases agree with TRBD2. V was pared by 3 bases and J by 9 bases, with 12 bases of the junction left unmatched. Germline loops: CDR1 SGHNT, CDR2 YYREEE (reference sequence). The CDR3 consists of 16 residues. The CDR3 spells CASSSPSGGDLLEQFF. The CDR3 nucleotides read TGTGCCAGCAGCTCCCCTAGCGGGGGAGACCTTCTTGAGCAGTTCTTC.

This chain links TRBV18 with TRBJ1-4; 7 bases are shared with TRBD1. The CDR3 is made up of 16 amino acids. CDR1 is KGHSH, CDR2 LQKENI, per germline. The V gene end was trimmed by 5 bases and the J gene end by 4 bases; junction bases not matched to a gene: 10. The CDR3 here is CASSTVVGTVNEKLFF. The CDR3 region has the DNA TGTGCCAGCTCAACAGTAGTCGGGACAGTTAATGAAAAACTGTTTTTT.

The chain joins TRBV2 to TRBJ1-4, with 9 bases matching TRBD1. The germline V gene encodes CDR1 SNHLY and CDR2 FYNNEI. Trimming cost V 8 bases and J 9 bases; bases outside gene matches: 7. The CDR3 length is 13 residues. The CDR3 loop is CASSGTGIKKLFF. For the CDR3, the DNA is TGTGCCAGCTCCGGGACAGGGATTAAAAAACTGTTTTTT.

The chain is built from TRBV9 and TRBJ2-5; the D gene is possibly TRBD2 (5 bases). From germline, CDR1 is SGDLS and CDR2 YYNGEE. The CDR3 loop spans 15 amino acids. Deletions cut 0 bases from V and 4 bases from J, with 13 bases between. CDR3 DNA: TGTGCCAGCAGCGTAGGGACTGGACTTTTAGAGACCCAGTACTTC. Protein: CASSVGTGLLETQYF.

The chain carries TRBV18 and TRBJ2-3; TRBD2 matches 7 bases. Germline V CDR1 and CDR2: KGHSH, LQKENI. The trim removed 0 bases at V and 2 bases at J, leaving 5 bases unmatched. The CDR3 extends over 16 amino acids. CDR3 coding DNA: TGTGCCAGCTCACCACCGATGGGGGGGTCCACAGATACGCAGTATTTT. It yields the protein CASSPPMGGSTDTQYF. Drawing the rest from reference TRBV18 and TRBJ2-3, the complete variable domain is NAGVMQNPRHLVRRRGQEARLRCSPMKGHSHVYWYRQLPEEGLKFMVYLQKENIIDESGMPKERFSAEFPKEGPSILRIQQVVRGDSAAYFCASSPPMGGSTDTQYFGPGTRLTVL.

The chain is built from TRBV7-9 and TRBJ1-5; 10 nucleotides agree with TRBD1. Germline values: CDR1 SEHNR, CDR2 FQNEAQ (reference sequence). V was clipped by 5 bases and J by 8 bases; unmatched bases: 15. CDR3 length: 17 residues. The CDR3 DNA reads as TGTGCCAGCAGCCTAATGGGGACAGGGGTGATTGGGGAGCCCCAGCATTTT. Amino acid sequence: CASSLMGTGVIGEPQHF.

The table lists this clone with a count of one. J is TRBJ1-2 and V is TRBV7-9; tentative D call: TRBD1 (6 bases). Germline CDR1 reads SEHNR; CDR2 reads FQNEAQ (reference sequence). CDR3 length equals 15 residues. Trimming removed 4 bases from V and 7 bases from J, with 19 bases in between. In DNA form, the CDR3 reads TGTGCCAGCAGCTCAGAGCGAAGTGGACAGAGTGGCTACACCTTC. This translates into CASSSERSGQSGYTF.

The chain is built from TRBV2 and TRBJ2-1; 11 nucleotides match TRBD1. This CDR3 region has 16 residues. The V gene end was trimmed by 3 bases and the J gene end by 6 bases; junction bases not matched to a gene: 7. Germline V gene lookup returns CDR1 SNHLY and CDR2 FYNNEI. Here the CDR3 DNA reads TGTGCCAGCAGTGACTTAGGACAGGGGGCTGTCAATGAGCAGTTCTTC. Translating gives CASSDLGQGAVNEQFF.

The J gene is TRBJ2-7, the V gene TRBV29-1, with D maybe TRBD2 (5 bases). The germline V gene has CDR1 SQVTM and CDR2 ANQGSEA. V lost 4 bases and J lost 0, with 13 bases in between. The length of the CDR3 is 14 residues. The CDR3 DNA reads as TGCAGCGTTGTGGAGGCGCGGGCCTCCTACGAGCAGTACTTC. Translated: CSVVEARASYEQYF.

This clone was counted a single time. The genes are TRBV27 and TRBJ2-1, with 10 bases identical to TRBD2. The CDR3 length is 17 residues. Germline assignment: CDR1 MNHEY and CDR2 SMNVEV (reference sequence). Germline trimming cut 8 bases from V and 8 bases from J; bases unmatched to any gene: 18. CDR3 sequence reads: CASDTTLSGRATDEQFF. CDR3 nucleotide sequence: TGTGCCAGCGATACGACCCTGAGCGGGAGGGCCACAGATGAGCAGTTCTTC.

V usage is TRBV3-1 (or the pseudogene TRBV3-2) and J usage is TRBJ2-3, with 7 bases lining up with TRBD1. The CDR3 sequence is 16 residues long. V lost 2 bases and J lost 6; bases outside the gene matches: 11. CDR1 LGHDT and CDR2 YNNKEL come from the germline V gene (reference sequence). CDR3 in amino acids: CASSQLQGKVWDTQYF. The CDR3 region has the DNA TGTGCCAGCAGCCAACTACAGGGGAAGGTTTGGGATACGCAGTATTTT.

The chain couples TRBV6-5 to TRBJ2-7; a weak D match, TRBD1 (6 bases). This CDR3 is 11 amino acids long. CDR1 MNHEY and CDR2 SVGAGI come from the germline V gene. The ends were cut back, 6 bases at V and 6 bases at J, with 9 bases in the middle. The CDR3 sequence: CASSQQGEQYF. The CDR3 DNA is TGTGCCAGCAGCCAACAGGGCGAGCAGTACTTC.